Described below is a single T cell receptor (beta chain) sequence and its context. This sample is part of a study of blood T cell repertoires in COVID-19. Across the study: Samples of COVID-19 (acute and convalescent) were obtained from the United States, Italy and Spain. T cells, B-cell-depleted T cells, or PBMCs supplied cDNA or gDNA.

Germline assignment: CDR1 SEHNR and CDR2 FQNEAQ (reference sequence). Trimming left V 3 bases short and J 7 bases short, with 9 bases between. CDR3 length equals 12 residues. Per the authors' pipeline: By means of reference gene primer amplification, nucleated cell counts were estimated. Assay: immunoSEQ multiplex PCR; the TCRdb copy retains only in-frame clones and omits some. The V and J calls and clone size were taken over from that table, and D and trimming were inferred from the DNA. The table records 30,000 to 40,000 clones, 85% to 95% of them present only once. The sequencing sample was made of peripheral blood. The sequence derives from a male donor with active COVID-19. V usage is TRBV7-9 and J usage is TRBJ1-2, with a tentative D call TRBD1 (5 bases). The CDR3 coding sequence is TGTGCCAGCAGCTTGGGAGGGGTTGGCTACACCTTC. As protein: CASSLGGVGYTF. The full variable domain, in which reference TRBV7-9 and TRBJ1-2 provide the parts outside the CDR3, is DTGVSQNPRHKITKRGQNVTFRCDPISEHNRLYWYRQTLGQGPEFLTYFQNEAQLEKSRLLSDRFSAERPKGSFSTLEIQRTEQGDSAMYLCASSLGGVGYTFGSGTRLTVV.